This T cell receptor beta chain is from a study of shared clonotypes between healthy human individuals. This clone was counted between two and nine times. The table came from immunoSEQ multiplex PCR; TCRdb's copy has only in-frame clones and leaves some out. In the table there are about 470,000 clones, about 85% of which are singletons. Trimming cost V 1 base and J 4 bases, with 8 bases left between them. The CDR3 has 14 residues. Germline V gene sequence: CDR1 SEHNR, CDR2 FQNEAQ (reference sequence). Each donor was a Caucasian adult residing in Nashville, Tennessee. The gene calls are TRBV7-9 and TRBJ1-5, with D possibly being TRBD1 (5 bases). The sample consisted of PBMCs. The sequence came from a woman aged 40-49 years in good health. Some clones in this sample may be carry-over from other donors' samples. The CDR3 nucleotides are TGTGCCAGCAGCTTAGGCCGGGGGAATCAGCCCCAGCATTTT. This gives the protein CASSLGRGNQPQHF.